The 13 T cell receptor beta chains reported below all come from one sample, sequenced in a study of OX40 agonist ivuxolimab in advanced cancers. Libraries were prepared by immunoSEQ multiplex PCR; TCRdb keeps only in-frame clonotypes and omits some of them. Seen here are roughly 77,000 clones, roughly 92% observed once, and the top ten hold roughly 0.6%. The material sequenced was CD4+ or CD8+ T cells sorted from blood, taken in a trial of the OX40 agonist ivuxolimab. The source of these receptors is an adult with an advanced solid tumor such as melanoma, head and neck, liver or kidney cancer.

This chain uses TRBV19 with TRBJ2-1; the D is unclear. Trimming pared 3 bases from V and 3 bases from J, leaving 6 bases between. The CDR3 consists of 13 residues. The germline V gene encodes CDR1 LNHDA and CDR2 SQIVND (reference sequence). CDR3 protein: CASSIFLYNEQFF. The CDR3, as DNA: TGTGCCAGTAGTATCTTTCTCTACAATGAGCAGTTCTTC.

The CDR3 coding sequence is TGCGCCAGCAGCGGCGGGATTGAGGCGTACTTC. It translates to CASSGGIEAYF. The rearrangement uses TRBV5-1 and TRBJ2-5; a possible D gene is TRBD2 (6 bases). V lost 4 bases to trimming and J lost 13 bases, with 14 bases between them. The CDR3 sequence is 11 residues long. Germline assignment: CDR1 SGHRS and CDR2 YFSETQ.

The chain is built from TRBV19 and TRBJ2-1, with D maybe TRBD2 (7 bases). V was pared by 6 bases and J by 5 bases, with 17 bases between. The CDR3 covers 15 residues. The germline gives CDR1 LNHDA, CDR2 SQIVND (reference sequence). CDR3 amino acids: CASSPLGGANNEQFF. In nucleotides, the CDR3 is TGTGCCAGTAGCCCACTAGGGGGGGCTAACAATGAGCAGTTCTTC.

The genes are TRBV18 and TRBJ1-1, with D possibly being TRBD1 (5 bases). Looked up from germline, CDR1 is KGHSH and CDR2 is LQKENI. Between the trimmed V and J ends, which lost 6 bases and 1 base, there was a span of 9 bases. The CDR3 runs 13 residues. CDR3 residues: CASSQGQNTEAFF. Written as DNA, the CDR3 is TGTGCCAGCTCGCAAGGACAGAACACTGAAGCTTTCTTT.

The V call is TRBV6-5, the J call TRBJ1-2; TRBD1 might be the D (5 bases). Germline V CDR1 and CDR2: MNHEY, SVGAGI. Trimming cost V 0 bases and J 5 bases, with 7 bases left between them. The CDR3 runs to 13 residues. DNA for the CDR3: TGTGCCAGCAGTTACTCGAGGGGATATGGCTACACCTTC. Translated, it gives CASSYSRGYGYTF.

The DNA for the CDR3 is TGTGCCAGCCTGCGACAGGTCCCCCTAAGGAACTACGAGCAGTACTTC. Protein: CASLRQVPLRNYEQYF. This chain connects TRBV5-6 to TRBJ2-7; tentatively, D is TRBD1 (6 bases). Germline V gives CDR1 SGHDT, CDR2 YYEEEE. This CDR3 region has 16 residues. V was cut by 7 bases and J by 3 bases, with 23 bases left in between.

The V and J genes are TRBV9 and TRBJ2-5; D is uncertain. V was clipped by 1 base and J by 1 base, with 8 bases between them. Per the germline V gene, CDR1 is SGDLS and CDR2 is YYNGEE. CDR3 length: 14 amino acids. The CDR3 DNA follows: TGTGCCAGCAGCGTAAAAGAACGCCAAGAGACCCAGTACTTC. It translates to CASSVKERQETQYF.

Judged by abundance, this clone is medium-sized. This chain joins TRBV19 and TRBJ2-2; D remains ambiguous. The V gene's germline CDR1 is LNHDA and CDR2 SQIVND (reference sequence). The CDR3 is made up of 14 amino acids. Trimming cost V 0 bases and J 5 bases, with 7 bases left between them. CDR3 DNA sequence: TGTGCCAGTAGTATAGATAGGGTAACCGGGGAGCTGTTTTTT. It is translated as CASSIDRVTGELFF.

The chain recombines TRBV27 with TRBJ1-6; D is perhaps TRBD1 (5 bases). Trimming pared 3 bases from V and 7 bases from J, leaving 19 bases between. Germline V lookup: CDR1 MNHEY, CDR2 SMNVEV (reference sequence). CDR3 size: 17 residues. CDR3 DNA sequence: TGTGCCAGCAGTTTTAGGGTCGGCAGGGCGGCGAATTCACCCCTCCACTTT. It codes for CASSFRVGRAANSPLHF.

The chain uses TRBV6-5 and TRBJ1-2, with D possibly matching TRBD1 (6 bases). CDR1 and CDR2 (germline): MNHEY, SVGAGI. The CDR3 is 14 residues long. Trimming pared 5 bases from V and 2 bases from J, leaving 12 bases between. The CDR3 sequence: CASSETGQNYGYTF. CDR3 bases: TGTGCCAGCAGTGAAACGGGACAAAACTATGGCTACACCTTC.

DNA of the CDR3: TGCGCCAGCAGCCCTGACCGCCCGGCGGGCTACACCTTC. Its translation is CASSPDRPAGYTF. V and J are TRBV5-1 and TRBJ1-2, with no clear D. CDR1 is SGHRS and CDR2 is YFSETQ in the germline V gene. The CDR3 spans 13 residues. V was shortened by 4 bases and J by 8 bases, with 15 bases between the two germline ends.

The chain combines TRBV11-2 with TRBJ2-5; 11 positions agree with TRBD2. The CDR3 sequence is 15 residues long. Looked up from germline, CDR1 is SGHAT and CDR2 is FQNNGV. V was pared by 5 bases and J by 3 bases, with 5 bases of the junction left unmatched. DNA for the CDR3: TGTGCCAGCAGCCTAGGGACTAGCGGTAAAGAGACCCAGTACTTC. Protein: CASSLGTSGKETQYF.

The chain employs TRBV10-2 and TRBJ1-2, with a weak D call TRBD1 (6 bases). The V end lost 3 bases, the J end lost 2 bases, and 10 bases lay between the germline ends. CDR1 is WSHSY and CDR2 is SAAADI in the germline V gene. CDR3 length: 14 residues. The CDR3 DNA is TGCGCCAGCAGTGAAGGGGGAACCAACTATGGCTACACCTTC. This gives the protein CASSEGGTNYGYTF.